This T cell receptor (beta chain) was recovered during a study of OX40 agonist ivuxolimab in advanced cancers. Assay used: immunoSEQ multiplex PCR; TCRdb lists only in-frame clones, some missing. Altogether about 58,000 clones are present, around four fifths being singletons, with the ten largest covering 3.1%. The source material was CD4+ or CD8+ T cells sorted from blood, sampled in a trial of the OX40 agonist ivuxolimab. This receptor was obtained from an adult with an advanced solid tumor such as melanoma, head and neck, liver or kidney cancer.

Here the CDR3 reads CASSLSGGDNYGYTF. DNA for the CDR3: TGTGCCAGCAGTTTATCAGGGGGCGACAACTATGGCTACACCTTC. V is TRBV6-5 and J is TRBJ1-2; the match to TRBD1 covers 8 bases. The V gene end was trimmed by 4 bases and the J gene end by 2 bases; junction bases not matched to a gene: 6. The CDR3 consists of 15 residues. The germline CDR1 and CDR2 sequences are MNHEY and SVGAGI.